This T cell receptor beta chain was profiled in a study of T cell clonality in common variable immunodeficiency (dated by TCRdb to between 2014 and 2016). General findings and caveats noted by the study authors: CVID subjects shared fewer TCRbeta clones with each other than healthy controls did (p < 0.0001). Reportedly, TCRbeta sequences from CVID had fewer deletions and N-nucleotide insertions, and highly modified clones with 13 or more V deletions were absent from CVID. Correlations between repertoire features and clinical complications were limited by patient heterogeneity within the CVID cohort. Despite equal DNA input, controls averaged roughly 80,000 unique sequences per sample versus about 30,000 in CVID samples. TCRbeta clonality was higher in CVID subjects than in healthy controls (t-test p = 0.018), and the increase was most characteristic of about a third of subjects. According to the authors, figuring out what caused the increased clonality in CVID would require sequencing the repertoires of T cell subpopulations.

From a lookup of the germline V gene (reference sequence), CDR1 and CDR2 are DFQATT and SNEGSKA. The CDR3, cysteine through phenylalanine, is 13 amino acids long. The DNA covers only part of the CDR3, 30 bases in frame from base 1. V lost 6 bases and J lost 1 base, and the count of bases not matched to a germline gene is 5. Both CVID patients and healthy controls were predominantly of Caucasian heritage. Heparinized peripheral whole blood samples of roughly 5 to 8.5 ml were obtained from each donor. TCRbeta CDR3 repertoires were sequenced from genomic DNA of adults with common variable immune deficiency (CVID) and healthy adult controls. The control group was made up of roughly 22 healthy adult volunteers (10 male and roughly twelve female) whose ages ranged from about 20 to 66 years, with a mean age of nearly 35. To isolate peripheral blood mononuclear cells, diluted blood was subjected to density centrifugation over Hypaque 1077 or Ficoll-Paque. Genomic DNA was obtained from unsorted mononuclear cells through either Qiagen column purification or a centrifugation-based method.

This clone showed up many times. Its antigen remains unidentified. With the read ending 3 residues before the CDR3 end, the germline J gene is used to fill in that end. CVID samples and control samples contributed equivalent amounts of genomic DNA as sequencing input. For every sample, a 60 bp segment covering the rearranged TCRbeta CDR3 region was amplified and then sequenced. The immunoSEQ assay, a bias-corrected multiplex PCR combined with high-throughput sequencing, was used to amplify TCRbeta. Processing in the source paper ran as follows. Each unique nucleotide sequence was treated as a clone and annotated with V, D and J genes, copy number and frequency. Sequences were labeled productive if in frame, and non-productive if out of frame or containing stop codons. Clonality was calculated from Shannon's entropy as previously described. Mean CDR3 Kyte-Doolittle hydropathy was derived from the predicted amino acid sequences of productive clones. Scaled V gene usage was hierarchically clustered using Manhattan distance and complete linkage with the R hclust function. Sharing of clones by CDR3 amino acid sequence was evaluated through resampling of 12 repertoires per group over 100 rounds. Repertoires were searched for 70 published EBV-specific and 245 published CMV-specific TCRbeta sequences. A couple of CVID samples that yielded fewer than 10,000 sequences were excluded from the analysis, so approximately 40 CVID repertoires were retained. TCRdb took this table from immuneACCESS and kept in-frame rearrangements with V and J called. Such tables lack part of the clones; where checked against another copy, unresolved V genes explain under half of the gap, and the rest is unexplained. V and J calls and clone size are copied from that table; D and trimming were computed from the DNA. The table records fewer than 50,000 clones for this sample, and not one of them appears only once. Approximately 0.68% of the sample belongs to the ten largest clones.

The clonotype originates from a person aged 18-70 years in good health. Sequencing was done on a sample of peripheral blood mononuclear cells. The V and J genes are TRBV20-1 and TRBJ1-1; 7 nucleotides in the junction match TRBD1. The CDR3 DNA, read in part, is TGCAGTGCGTCCAGGGGGAGGAACACTGAA. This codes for CSASRGRNTE. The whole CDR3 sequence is CSASRGRNTEAFF.